This record covers a single T cell receptor (beta chain). This CDR3 has 12 residues. Germline V gives CDR1 SGHNT, CDR2 YYREEE (reference sequence). V lost 3 bases and J 5 bases, leaving 6 bases between the germline ends. This entry comes from a study of blood T cell repertoires in COVID-19. At the level of the study: The origin of the acute and convalescent COVID-19 samples was the United States, Italy and Spain. Sources were T cells, B-cell-depleted T cells, or PBMCs; the material itself was cDNA or gDNA.

Here immunoSEQ multiplex PCR was the method, and the copy in TCRdb shows in-frame clones only, minus some. The sample contains about 62,000 clones, about nine tenths of which appear only once. The chain couples TRBV5-4 to TRBJ1-5; D is uncertain. The clonotype was recovered from a woman older than 75 with acute or convalescent COVID-19. Sequencing used peripheral blood. CDR3 in amino acids: CASSSDHQPQHF. For the CDR3, the DNA is TGTGCCAGCAGCTCAGATCATCAGCCCCAGCATTTT.